This T cell receptor beta chain was captured in a study of blood T cell repertoires in COVID-19. The table came from immunoSEQ multiplex PCR; TCRdb's copy has only in-frame clones and leaves some out. Among about 220,000 clones, around four fifths were seen once, and the ten largest hold 4.5% to 6%. The CDR3 covers 16 residues. Trimming at V came to 0 bases and at J to 9 bases, leaving 6 bases not matched to a gene. In germline, CDR1 is SGHRS, CDR2 YFSETQ. The source is a woman aged 55-70 years who had recovered from COVID-19. The sample was peripheral blood. V gene TRBV5-1 combines with J gene TRBJ2-1, with 13 bases matching TRBD2. CDR3: CASSLEGLAGLGEQFF. The DNA of the CDR3 is TGCGCCAGCAGCTTGGAGGGACTAGCGGGGCTCGGTGAGCAGTTCTTC.